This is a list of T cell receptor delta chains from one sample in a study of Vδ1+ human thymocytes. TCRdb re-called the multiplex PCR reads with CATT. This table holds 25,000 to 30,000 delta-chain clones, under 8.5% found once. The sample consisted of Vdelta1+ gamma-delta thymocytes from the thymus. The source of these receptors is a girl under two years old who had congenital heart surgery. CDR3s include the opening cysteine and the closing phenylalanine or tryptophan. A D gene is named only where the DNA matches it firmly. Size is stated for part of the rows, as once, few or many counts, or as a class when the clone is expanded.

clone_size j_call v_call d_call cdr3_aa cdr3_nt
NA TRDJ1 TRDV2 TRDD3 CAPRGGFLRGGYHTDKLIF TGTGCCCCCAGGGGGGGCTTCCTCCGAGGGGGATACCACACCGATAAACTCATCTTT
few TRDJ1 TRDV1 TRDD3 CALGGRDTRWKLIF TGTGCTCTTGGGGGTAGGGATACGCGATGGAAACTCATCTTT
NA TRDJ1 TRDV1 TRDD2 CALGSFLLGGYTPRIYTDKLIF TGTGCTCTTGGTTCCTTCCTACTAGGGGGGTACACCCCTCGAATTTACACCGATAAACTCATCTTT
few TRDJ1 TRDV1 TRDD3 CALGEQPTSFFTGGYASEYTDKLIF TGTGCTCTTGGGGAACAACCTACTTCCTTCTTTACTGGGGGATACGCCTCCGAATACACCGATAAACTCATCTTT
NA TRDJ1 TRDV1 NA CALGDRVGTVSELIF TGTGCTCTTGGGGACCGAGTGGGTACGGTTTCTGAACTCATCTTT
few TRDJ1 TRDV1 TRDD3 CALGEHPGGLPGDTRSLGTDKLIF TGTGCTCTTGGGGAACACCCTGGGGGCCTACCGGGGGATACGCGGAGCCTCGGGACCGATAAACTCATCTTT
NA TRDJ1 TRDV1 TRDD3 CALGAFPTLLLGDTRQTDKLIF TGTGCTCTTGGGGCATTTCCTACCCTTTTACTGGGGGATACGCGGCAAACCGATAAACTCATCTTT
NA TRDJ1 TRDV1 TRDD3 CALGESIPGTGGLYTDKLIF TGTGCTCTTGGGGAATCCATTCCTGGGACTGGGGGACTGTACACCGATAAACTCATCTTT
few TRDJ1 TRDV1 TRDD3 CALGEYGLPATGGNQYTDKLIF TGTGCTCTTGGGGAATACGGCCTTCCAGCTACTGGGGGAAACCAGTACACCGATAAACTCATCTTT
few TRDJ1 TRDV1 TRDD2 CALGDPGFLPDAPTDKLIF TGTGCTCTTGGGGATCCCGGATTCCTACCCGACGCCCCGACCGATAAACTCATCTTT
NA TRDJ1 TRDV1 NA CALGELVSPAWSRVDKLIF TGTGCTCTTGGGGAACTTGTATCTCCCGCATGGAGTAGGGTCGATAAACTCATCTTT
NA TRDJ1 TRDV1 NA CALGELSLRYGNTDKLIF TGTGCTCTTGGGGAACTTAGCTTGCGATACGGCAACACCGATAAACTCATCTTT
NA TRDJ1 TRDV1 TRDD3 CARGEPRWPSHLTGGLIF TGTGCTCGTGGGGAACCCCGGTGGCCGTCCCACCTTACTGGGGGACTCATCTTT
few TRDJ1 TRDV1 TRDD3 CALGEVLHLGGYDKLIF TGTGCTCTCGGGGAAGTACTACATCTGGGGGGTTACGATAAACTCATCTTT
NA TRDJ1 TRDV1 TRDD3 CALGDFLSTTGVKTDKLIF TGTGCTCTTGGGGATTTTCTTAGCACTACTGGGGTCAAAACCGATAAACTCATCTTT
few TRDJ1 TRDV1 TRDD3 CALGEGFPREKTGGLNTDKLIF TGTGCTCTTGGGGAGGGCTTTCCGCGGGAGAAAACTGGGGGTCTTAACACCGATAAACTCATCTTT